One TCR beta chain is described in this entry. The antigen remains unidentified. These data belong to a study of monozygotic twins with inflammatory bowel disease. Investigators made cDNA in eight separate reactions per sample. After re-calling the 5' RACE reads, TCRdb lists one entry per CDR3 protein, DNA absent. Its listing shows about 210,000 distinct CDR3 sequences. Regarding the study as a whole: Patient-specific immunosuppressive treatments may have made repertoires more variable.

Sequencing was performed on blood. The receptor was isolated from a human donor with ulcerative colitis or Crohn's disease, or a healthy co-twin of an affected twin (not recorded which).

The CDR3 region is CASSTGQGVTPLHF. The chain has TRBV5-4 and TRBJ1-6; TCRdb designates TRBD1, a call that cannot be tested without DNA. The CDR3 sequence is 14 residues long. Germline lookup yields CDR1 SGHNT and CDR2 YYREEE (reference sequence). Based on the CDR3 plus reference TRBV5-4 and TRBJ1-6, the full variable domain is ETGVTQSPTHLIKTRGQQVTLRCSSQSGHNTVSWYQQALGQGPQFIFQYYREEENGRGNFPPRFSGLQFPNYSSELNVNALELDDSALYLCASSTGQGVTPLHFGNGTRLTVT.